Below are 25 T cell receptor delta chains sequenced from a single sample in a study of gamma-delta T cells after stem cell transplantation. TCRdb re-analyzed the RT-PCR reads via CATT. This sample has approximately 2,000 delta-chain clones; 17% occur once, and the top ten carry over 50%. Specimen: gamma-delta T cells. Receptors originate from a human donor. It is not recorded whose cells these are; they may come from a transplant donor.

This clone is medium-sized (0.01 to 0.1%). Other nucleotide sequences in the sample specify the same CDR3. V is TRDV1 and J is TRDJ1, with TRDD3 as a possible D gene (7 bases). The CDR3 totals 21 residues. V was trimmed by 0 bases and J by 0 bases, leaving 26 bases between them. Looked up from germline, CDR1 is TSWWSYY and CDR2 is QGS. The CDR3 spells CALGELRGPSLLGGYTDKLIF. The CDR3 bases are TGTGCTCTTGGGGAACTTCGGGGACCTTCCCTCCTAGGGGGATACACCGATAAACTCATCTTT.

Note on this clone: It may be a read error: a sequence one base away is much more abundant. The V gene is TRDV1, the J gene TRDJ2, with TRDD3 matching over 13 bases. There are 24 residues in the CDR3. The germline V gene encodes CDR1 TSWWSYY and CDR2 QGS. The CDR3: CAFGEPPYFLPRYTGGYGTAQLFF. The DNA of the CDR3 is TGTGCTTTTGGGGAGCCGCCTTACTTCCTACCCCGGTATACTGGGGGATACGGGACAGCACAACTCTTCTTT.

This clone is classed as medium-sized. The V gene is TRDV2, the J gene TRDJ1, with TRDD3 identical over 7 bases. The CDR3 extends over 14 amino acids. Germline V gene data show CDR1 as GEAIGNYY and CDR2 as EKD. Trimming cost V 3 bases and J 11 bases; bases outside gene matches: 14. The CDR3 loop reads CACDRLGDLKWLIF. The DNA of the CDR3 is TGTGCCTGTGACCGATTGGGGGACTTGAAGTGGCTCATCTTT.

This clone turned up a few times. TCRdb's protein for this DNA is that of a much larger clone and differs from the translation at residues 7 and 11, likely a read error; the protein shown is the DNA translation. The chain recombines TRDV3 with TRDJ1; 9 bases fit TRDD3. The junction had 16 bases not matched to a gene; V was cut back by 5 bases and J by 9 bases. The CDR3 length is 14 residues. Per the germline V gene, CDR1 is TVYSNPD and CDR2 is GDNSRS (reference sequence). CDR3 loop: CALSSYVLGDELIF. The CDR3 DNA reads TGTGCCCTCTCCTCCTACGTCCTGGGGGATGAACTCATCTTT.

The chain is built from TRDV1 and TRDJ1; TRDD3 matches at 8 bases. Germline V gene data show CDR1 as TSWWSYY and CDR2 as QGS. The CDR3 covers 25 residues. V gave up 0 bases and J gave up 3 bases; unmatched junction bases: 33. The CDR3 coding sequence is TGTGCTCTTGGGGAACTTACCGGTCTCGGTGGGTTCCTTCTTTTGGGGATACTAGCGCCCGATAAACTCATCTTT. Translating it yields CALGELTGLGGFLLLGILAPDKLIF.

In its sample, this clone is large. This chain links TRDV2 with TRDJ3; tentatively, D is TRDD3 (5 bases). The length of the CDR3 is 20 residues. Germline CDR1 reads GEAIGNYY; CDR2 reads EKD. V shed 2 bases and J shed 0 bases, with 19 bases lying between them. The CDR3 here is CACDKTEGTLSSWDTRQMFF. Here the CDR3 DNA reads TGTGCCTGTGACAAAACGGAGGGGACTTTAAGCTCCTGGGACACCCGACAGATGTTTTTC.

This chain joins TRDV1 and TRDJ1; D is uncertain. CDR1 is TSWWSYY and CDR2 is QGS in the germline V gene. Trimming pared 3 bases from V and 2 bases from J, leaving 13 bases between. The CDR3 spans 15 residues. The CDR3 is CALGDPPQGTDKLIF. In DNA, the CDR3 is TGTGCTCTTGGGGACCCGCCCCAAGGAACCGATAAACTCATCTTT.

This chain links TRDV3 with TRDJ1; TRDD3 is a possible D gene (5 bases). V was cut by 1 base and J by 1 base, with 31 bases left in between. Germline lookup yields CDR1 TVYSNPD and CDR2 GDNSRS (reference sequence). There are 20 residues in the CDR3. The CDR3 bases are TGTGCCTTTATAAACAGCTACGGCGGGTGCTGGGTGGACTCCACCGATAAACTCATCTTT. This codes for CAFINSYGGCWVDSTDKLIF.

This clone has only a few counts. It differs at one base from a far larger clone, so likely a read error. The rearrangement uses TRDV2 and TRDJ1; TRDD3 agrees at 9 bases. The CDR3 length is 21 residues. The J segment lost 1 base and the V segment lost 0 bases, leaving 20 bases of the junction unmatched. From germline, CDR1 is GEAIGNYY and CDR2 EKD. DNA for the CDR3: TGTGCCTGTGACACCGTTGAGTCCCACCGGCGTACTGGGGGACTCACCGATAAACTCATCTTT. This codes for CACDTVESHRRTGGLTDKLIF.

Concerning this clone: A read error likely explains why the TCRdb protein, taken from a much larger clone, differs from this DNA's translation at residue 10; the protein shown is translated from the DNA. The gene calls are TRDV2 and TRDJ1; tentative D call: TRDD3 (6 bases). Per germline, CDR1 GEAIGNYY and CDR2 EKD. V was clipped by 2 bases and J by 2 bases, with 14 bases between them. The CDR3 loop spans 15 amino acids. The CDR3 nucleotides read TGTGCCTGTGACATAGTCCGGGGGACAACCGATAAACTCATCTTT. Translation gives CACDIVRGTTDKLIF.

This clone is medium-sized. A read error likely explains this, since a far larger clone differs by one base. This chain uses TRDV3 with TRDJ1; the D is unclear. The CDR3 consists of 15 residues. V lost 2 bases to trimming and J lost 0 bases, with 16 bases between them. The V gene's germline CDR1 is TVYSNPD and CDR2 GDNSRS (reference sequence). The DNA for the CDR3 is TGTGCCTTTTCACTCCGTCCGCTGTACACCGATAAACTCATCTTT. Translating gives CAFSLRPLYTDKLIF.

Of note for this clone: One base separates it from a far larger clone, so it is likely a read error. This sequence joins TRDV1 and TRDJ2, with TRDD3 identical over 9 bases. This CDR3 is 23 amino acids long. The V gene's germline CDR1 is TSWWSYY and CDR2 QGS. CDR3 coding DNA: TGTGCTCTTGGGAAGGGGATCCTACTGAAATACGGGGGGATACTGGACTTGACAGCACAACCCTTCTTT. This sequence encodes CALGKGILLKYGGILDLTAQPFF.

This clone is large within its sample. Other DNA variants within this sample encode the same CDR3. The chain is built from TRDV3 and TRDJ1, with 7 bases identical to TRDD3. V gave up 3 bases and J gave up 4 bases; unmatched junction bases: 14. The CDR3 length is 15 residues. Germline-derived CDR1 and CDR2 are TVYSNPD and GDNSRS (reference sequence). The CDR3 reads CALVAGADTVDKLIF. The CDR3 region has the DNA TGTGCCTTGGTAGCTGGGGCGGATACGGTCGATAAACTCATCTTT.

This clone has more than one count but fewer than ten. V gene TRDV1 combines with J gene TRDJ1; TRDD3 matches at 11 bases. CDR1 and CDR2 (germline): TSWWSYY, QGS. V gave up 0 bases and J gave up 3 bases; unmatched junction bases: 27. The CDR3 spans 24 residues. The DNA of the CDR3 is TGTGCTCTTGGGGAACTAGAGGGCCGATGGCCCCTTCTGCTTCTTGGGGGATACGCCGATAAACTCATCTTT. Encoded protein: CALGELEGRWPLLLLGGYADKLIF.

This clone has more than one count but fewer than ten. The chain employs TRDV1 and TRDJ1; TRDD2 matches at 9 bases. This CDR3 is 23 amino acids long. Germline CDR1 TSWWSYY, CDR2 QGS. The trim removed 5 bases at V and 0 bases at J, leaving 28 bases unmatched. CDR3 sequence reads: CALGLLFSLPTVWGSPNTDKLIF. CDR3 coding DNA: TGTGCTCTTGGGCTTCTTTTTAGCCTTCCTACGGTTTGGGGGTCCCCTAACACCGATAAACTCATCTTT.

This chain connects TRDV2 to TRDJ1, with 9 bases lining up with TRDD3. The CDR3 spans 19 residues. Germline V gene data show CDR1 as GEAIGNYY and CDR2 as EKD. The ends lost 4 bases at V and 2 bases at J; junction bases unmatched: 19. The CDR3 DNA reads as TGTGCCTGTGATCGCAGCAGCCTACGGGGGGATACTAAAACCGATAAACTCATCTTT. Residues: CACDRSSLRGDTKTDKLIF.

This clone turned up a few times. This chain links TRDV1 with TRDJ1; TRDD3 agrees at 8 bases. Trimming cost V 0 bases and J 0 bases; bases outside gene matches: 24. Germline CDR1 reads TSWWSYY; CDR2 reads QGS. This CDR3 comprises 23 residues. CDR3 in DNA: TGTGCTCTTGGGGAACTAATCCATGGCCTTCTTTGGAGGGATACGCTTTACACCGATAAACTCATCTTT. This encodes CALGELIHGLLWRDTLYTDKLIF.

This clone was seen only a few times. The chain uses TRDV1 and TRDJ4, with 10 bases aligning to TRDD3. Germline trimming cut 1 base from V and 1 base from J; bases unmatched to any gene: 9. The germline CDR1 and CDR2 sequences are TSWWSYY and QGS. This CDR3 region has 17 residues. CDR3 bases: TGTGCTCTTGGGGAACCACCTTCCGGGGGGATACGCAGACCCCTGATCTTT. Its protein is CALGEPPSGGIRRPLIF.

For this clone: At one end the junction does not follow the germline gene, possibly because of a read error. The V call is TRDV1, the J call TRDJ1; D is unresolved. Germline V gene sequence: CDR1 TSWWSYY, CDR2 QGS. The CDR3 consists of 9 residues. The CDR3 DNA is TGTTCTCTTGGGCCACGCCTCACATTT. It is translated as CSLGPRLTF.

This clone was recorded a few times. This likely reflects a read error, since a far larger clone is one base away. This sample also contains other DNA sequences that code for the same CDR3. This chain connects TRDV1 to TRDJ1; 10 bases map to TRDD3. Germline assignment: CDR1 TSWWSYY and CDR2 QGS. This CDR3 is built from 22 residues. After removal of 6 bases from V and 4 bases from J, the junction contained 29 bases not matched to a gene. This chain's CDR3 is CALGEIWEAMDEDWGIVDKLIF. CDR3 nucleotide sequence: TGTGCTCTTGGAGAAATCTGGGAGGCGATGGATGAGGACTGGGGGATTGTCGATAAACTCATCTTT.

The sample holds a few counts of this clone. TCRdb's protein for this DNA is that of a much larger clone and differs from the translation at residue 13, likely a read error; the protein shown is the DNA translation. This CDR3 is also generated by other DNA sequences in the sample. This chain links TRDV2 with TRDJ1; 11 bases are shared with TRDD3. Germline values: CDR1 GEAIGNYY, CDR2 EKD. This CDR3 has 18 amino acids. DNA for the CDR3: TGTGCCTGCGACATAGTGGGGGATACGCGATCTTACATCGATAAACTCATCTTT. As protein: CACDIVGDTRSYIDKLIF.

This clone was observed a handful of times. This chain joins TRDV1 and TRDJ1; TRDD3 matches at 9 bases. CDR3 length: 24 residues. Germline V gene data show CDR1 as TSWWSYY and CDR2 as QGS. The J segment lost 0 bases and the V segment lost 2 bases, leaving 28 bases of the junction unmatched. CDR3 loop: CALGEFRTYSSLTGGRPYTDKLIF. CDR3 nucleotides: TGTGCTCTTGGGGAATTCCGAACCTACTCCAGCCTTACTGGGGGAAGACCCTACACCGATAAACTCATCTTT.

This clone was seen a handful of times. TCRdb records a much larger clone's protein for this DNA, with a difference at residue 3 that likely arises from a read error; the protein given is the translation of the DNA. This chain connects TRDV2 to TRDJ3; a possible D gene is TRDD3 (5 bases). Germline V lookup: CDR1 GEAIGNYY, CDR2 EKD. The CDR3 is made up of 18 amino acids. CDR3 DNA: TGTGCCAGTGACACCGGGATGACGAACTCCTGGGACACCCGACAGATGTTTTTC. Protein: CASDTGMTNSWDTRQMFF.

This clone was seen a handful of times. This rearrangement joins TRDV2 to TRDJ1; 13 nucleotides line up with TRDD3. The CDR3 totals 18 residues. Germline V lookup: CDR1 GEAIGNYY, CDR2 EKD. V lost 0 bases and J lost 1; bases outside the gene matches: 7. CDR3 amino acids: CACDTVLGDTRSTDKLIF. CDR3 DNA: TGTGCCTGTGACACCGTACTGGGGGATACGAGGAGCACCGATAAACTCATCTTT.

This clone was detected a few times. TCRdb has a much larger clone's protein, which differs at residue 18 from the translation of this DNA, likely because of a read error; what is shown is the protein translated from the DNA. This chain links TRDV2 with TRDJ1, with TRDD3 identical over 12 bases. The germline gives CDR1 GEAIGNYY, CDR2 EKD. The CDR3 sequence is 21 residues long. The chain's CDR3 is CACDTVTGGYNGTSYTDELIF. The CDR3 DNA sequence: TGTGCCTGTGACACCGTCACTGGGGGATACAACGGGACTTCGTACACCGATGAACTCATCTTT.